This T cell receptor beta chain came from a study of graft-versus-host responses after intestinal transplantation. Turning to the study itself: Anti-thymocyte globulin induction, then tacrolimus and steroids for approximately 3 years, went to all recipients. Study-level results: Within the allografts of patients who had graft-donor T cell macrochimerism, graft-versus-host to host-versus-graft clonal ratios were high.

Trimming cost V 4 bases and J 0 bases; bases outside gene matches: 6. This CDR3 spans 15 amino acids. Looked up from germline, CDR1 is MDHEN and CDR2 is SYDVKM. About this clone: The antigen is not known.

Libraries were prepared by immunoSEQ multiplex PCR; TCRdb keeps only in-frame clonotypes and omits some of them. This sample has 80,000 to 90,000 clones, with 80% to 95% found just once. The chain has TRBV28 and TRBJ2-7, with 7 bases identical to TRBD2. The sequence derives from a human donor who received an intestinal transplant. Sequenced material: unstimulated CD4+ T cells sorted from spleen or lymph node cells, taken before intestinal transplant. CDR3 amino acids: CASSSPGGSSYEQYF. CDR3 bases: TGTGCCAGCAGTTCCCCCGGGGGGAGCTCCTACGAGCAGTACTTC.